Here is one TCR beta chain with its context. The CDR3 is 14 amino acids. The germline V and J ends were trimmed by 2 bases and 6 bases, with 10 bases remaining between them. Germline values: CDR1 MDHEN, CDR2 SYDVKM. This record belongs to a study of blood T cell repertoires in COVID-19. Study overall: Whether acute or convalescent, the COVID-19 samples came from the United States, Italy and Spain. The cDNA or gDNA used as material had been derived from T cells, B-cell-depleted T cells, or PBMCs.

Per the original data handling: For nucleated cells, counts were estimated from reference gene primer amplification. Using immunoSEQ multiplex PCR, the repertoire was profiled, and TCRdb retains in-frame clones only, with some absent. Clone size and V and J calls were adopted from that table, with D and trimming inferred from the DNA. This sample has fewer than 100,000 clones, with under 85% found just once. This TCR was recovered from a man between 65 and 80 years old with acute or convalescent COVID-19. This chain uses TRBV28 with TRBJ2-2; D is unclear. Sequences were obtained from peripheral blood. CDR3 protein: CASSLVFRAGELFF. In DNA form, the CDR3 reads TGTGCCAGCAGTTTAGTTTTCCGGGCCGGGGAGCTGTTTTTT.